These 18 T cell receptor beta chains were sequenced from one sample in a study of cytomegalovirus exposure and HLA in healthy donors. Primers: 60 Vbeta forward and 13 Jbeta reverse. Sequencing was performed with immunoSEQ multiplex PCR; in TCRdb, only in-frame clones are kept and a portion is missing. The repertoire includes about 120,000 clones, roughly 60% of them detected once, and more than 8.5% sits in the top ten. Sequencing was performed on PBMCs. The source of these receptors is a man aged 35 to 55 in good health and CMV-seropositive.

The rearrangement links TRBV6-1 to TRBJ2-3, with 9 positions matching TRBD2. Germline trimming cut 4 bases from V and 4 bases from J; bases unmatched to any gene: 12. The CDR3 is 17 residues long. CDR1 is MNHNS and CDR2 is SASEGT in the germline V gene. The CDR3 is CASSGVAGDTRPDTQYF. The CDR3 region has the DNA TGTGCCAGCAGTGGCGTAGCGGGAGATACCAGGCCAGATACGCAGTATTTT.

This clone was seen more than once but under ten times. The chain is built from TRBV6-5 and TRBJ2-1, with 9 bases lining up with TRBD1. After removal of 6 bases from V and 6 bases from J, the junction contained 6 bases not matched to a gene. Germline values: CDR1 MNHEY, CDR2 SVGAGI. The CDR3 totals 14 residues. The CDR3 nucleotides are TGTGCCAGCAGATCCGGGACAGGGATCAATGAGCAGTTCTTC. Its protein product is CASRSGTGINEQFF.

J is TRBJ1-6 and V is TRBV6-6, with 8 nucleotides matching TRBD1. Germline CDR1 is MNHNY and CDR2 is SVGAGI (reference sequence). The CDR3 is made up of 14 amino acids. The V and J ends lost 10 bases and 5 bases, in that order; junction bases with no gene match: 7. The CDR3 reads CATRTGTNNSPLHF. DNA for the CDR3: TGTGCCACCCGGACAGGGACAAATAATTCACCCCTCCACTTT.

The V and J genes are TRBV7-8 and TRBJ2-7, with a possible D match to TRBD1 (6 bases). The CDR3 sequence is 16 residues long. Germline V CDR1 and CDR2: SGHVS, FQNEAQ. Trimming shortened V by 1 base and J by 7 bases, and 20 bases separated the two germline ends. The CDR3 is CASSLVITSQGYEQYF. For the CDR3, the DNA is TGTGCCAGCAGCTTAGTAATTACGTCTCAGGGGTATGAGCAGTACTTC. Full variable domain (outside the CDR3, taken from reference TRBV7-8 and TRBJ2-7): GAGVSQSPRYKVAKRGQDVALRCDPISGHVSLFWYQQALGQGPEFLTYFQNEAQLDKSGLPSDRFFAERPEGSVSTLKIQRTQQEDSAVYLCASSLVITSQGYEQYFGPGTRLTVT.

The genes are TRBV25-1 and TRBJ2-3, with 10 bases lining up with TRBD1. The CDR3 consists of 16 residues. V lost 3 bases, J lost 7 bases, and 10 bases stayed unmatched. The germline V gene has CDR1 MGHDK and CDR2 SYGVNS. The CDR3 is CASSDLRQGAGYTQYF. In DNA form, the CDR3 reads TGTGCCAGCAGTGATCTCAGACAGGGGGCGGGGTATACGCAGTATTTT.

This clone came up a few times. The chain carries TRBV6-5 and TRBJ1-3; D may be TRBD1 (5 bases). The V and J ends lost 0 bases and 0 bases respectively, with 9 bases between them. The CDR3 is 16 amino acids. The germline V gene has CDR1 MNHEY and CDR2 SVGAGI. Here the CDR3 reads CASSYSSGDSGNTIYF. Written as DNA, the CDR3 is TGTGCCAGCAGTTACTCGTCGGGGGACTCTGGAAACACCATATATTTT.

This chain uses TRBV7-9 with TRBJ2-5; D is possibly TRBD2 (6 bases). CDR1 SEHNR and CDR2 FQNEAQ come from the germline V gene (reference sequence). Trimming took 0 bases from V and 5 from J, leaving 13 bases between them. The CDR3 is 15 amino acids. CDR3 sequence: CASSLAGLKGETQYF. The CDR3 DNA reads as TGTGCCAGCAGCTTAGCGGGACTGAAGGGGGAGACCCAGTACTTC.

The V and J genes are TRBV5-1 and TRBJ2-2; the match to TRBD2 covers 11 bases. The CDR3 loop spans 15 amino acids. The germline V gene has CDR1 SGHRS and CDR2 YFSETQ. V gave up 5 bases and J gave up 1 base; unmatched junction bases: 1. The CDR3 DNA reads TGCGCCAGCAGACTAGCGGGAGAGAACACCGGGGAGCTGTTTTTT. Translating it yields CASRLAGENTGELFF.

There are a few counts of this clone. V and J are TRBV5-1 and TRBJ2-5, with 12 bases aligning to TRBD2. Germline assignment: CDR1 SGHRS and CDR2 YFSETQ. V lost 5 bases and J lost 7; bases outside the gene matches: 9. The CDR3 has 15 amino acids. CDR3 nucleotides: TGCGCCAGCAGACTCACTTCTAGCGGGGGGGGGACCCAGTACTTC. This encodes CASRLTSSGGGTQYF. Supplemented by reference TRBV5-1 and TRBJ2-5, the full variable domain reads KAGVTQTPRYLIKTRGQQVTLSCSPISGHRSVSWYQQTPGQGLQFLFEYFSETQRNKGNFPGRFSGRQFSNSRSEMNVSTLELGDSALYLCASRLTSSGGGTQYFGPGTRLLVL.

This clone was picked up one time. The V and J genes are TRBV18 and TRBJ2-7, with 12 bases matching TRBD2. Germline V lookup: CDR1 KGHSH, CDR2 LQKENI. V was pared by 2 bases and J by 7 bases, with 12 bases of the junction left unmatched. CDR3 length: 17 amino acids. This chain's CDR3 is CASSPSASGRVSGEQYF. The DNA of the CDR3 is TGTGCCAGCTCACCATCAGCTAGCGGGAGGGTGTCGGGAGAGCAGTACTTC.

The rearrangement joins TRBV27 to TRBJ1-2; D gene ambiguous. Germline V gives CDR1 MNHEY, CDR2 SMNVEV (reference sequence). V was pared by 2 bases and J by 7 bases, with 14 bases between. This CDR3 has 14 residues. The CDR3 sequence: CASSLGWGEGGYTF. The CDR3 DNA reads as TGTGCCAGCAGTTTAGGTTGGGGTGAGGGTGGCTACACCTTC.

The chain links TRBV27 to TRBJ1-5; 7 positions agree with TRBD1. This CDR3 is 18 amino acids long. Germline lookup yields CDR1 MNHEY and CDR2 SMNVEV (reference sequence). Trimming took 1 base from V and 3 from J; bases not matched to a gene: 12. The CDR3: CASSLFPSGGGDNQPQHF. CDR3 in DNA: TGTGCCAGCAGTTTATTCCCGTCAGGGGGTGGTGACAATCAGCCCCAGCATTTT.

The V gene is TRBV10-3, the J gene TRBJ2-7; 7 positions agree with TRBD2. CDR1 and CDR2 from the germline V gene are ENHRY and SYGVKD. Losses at the gene ends were 6 bases for V and 5 bases for J; bases not matched to a gene: 7. CDR3 length: 13 amino acids. The CDR3 region has the DNA TGTGCCATCAGCGGACTAGGCCGCGACGAGCAGTACTTC. Translation gives CAISGLGRDEQYF.

The chain is built from TRBV18 and TRBJ2-2; D gene uncertain. Germline V gene sequence: CDR1 KGHSH, CDR2 LQKENI. CDR3 length: 14 amino acids. V lost 2 bases and J 0 bases, leaving 4 bases between the germline ends. The CDR3: CASSPNTNTGELFF. CDR3 nucleotide sequence: TGTGCCAGCTCACCAAATACGAACACCGGGGAGCTGTTTTTT.

V usage is TRBV2 and J usage is TRBJ1-2; D not certain. Trimming cost V 4 bases and J 8 bases, with 14 bases left between them. Germline V gene data show CDR1 as SNHLY and CDR2 as FYNNEI. The CDR3 spans 13 residues. This CDR3 reads CASSGQRREGYTF. The CDR3 DNA is TGTGCCAGCAGTGGGCAGCGGAGGGAAGGCTACACCTTC.

J is TRBJ2-3 and V is TRBV13; D call uncertain. CDR1 and CDR2 from the germline V gene are PRHDT and FYEKMQ (reference sequence). Trimming shortened V by 2 bases and J by 4 bases, and 13 bases separated the two germline ends. The CDR3 consists of 15 residues. CDR3 amino acids: CASSLSGRVADTQYF. Written as DNA, the CDR3 is TGTGCCAGCAGCTTATCTGGCCGGGTAGCAGATACGCAGTATTTT.

This chain uses TRBV11-2 with TRBJ1-1, with a weak D call TRBD1 (6 bases). The CDR3 length is 14 residues. V was clipped by 2 bases and J by 3 bases, with 10 bases between them. Germline V lookup: CDR1 SGHAT, CDR2 FQNNGV. The CDR3: CASSLRWTDTEAFF. As DNA, the CDR3 is TGTGCCAGCAGCTTAAGATGGACAGACACTGAAGCTTTCTTT.

The chain combines TRBV5-6 with TRBJ2-1; weak D call: TRBD1 (5 bases). Trimming stripped 0 bases from V and 5 bases from J, with 9 bases between. The CDR3 has 14 residues. CDR1 is SGHDT, CDR2 YYEEEE, per germline. CDR3 sequence reads: CASSLAGRDNEQFF. CDR3 coding DNA: TGTGCCAGCAGCTTGGCTGGCAGGGACAATGAGCAGTTCTTC.